Presented here are 12 T cell receptor beta chains from one specimen sequenced in a study of Ad26.COV2.S vaccination and SARS-CoV-2 variants. Repertoires were generated with immunoSEQ multiplex PCR, while TCRdb's copy carries only in-frame clones and drops some. The sample carries about 320,000 clones, 85% recorded once. Indicated treatment: 19 received Ad26.COV2.S at low or high dose, single or two shots; 5 received placebo; per-sample allocation not given. Specimens were obtained on day 63 following the first vaccine or placebo injection. The source was peripheral blood, collected in a trial of Ad26.COV2.S vaccine versus placebo. These TCRs come from a person aged 18 to 59 who received the Ad26.COV2.S COVID-19 vaccine or a placebo.

The sample holds one count of this clone. This rearrangement joins TRBV6-6 to TRBJ1-5; D might be TRBD1 (6 bases). CDR3 size: 15 residues. In germline, CDR1 is MNHNY, CDR2 SVGAGI (reference sequence). Trimming cost V 6 bases and J 7 bases, with 19 bases left between them. Here the CDR3 reads CASSHGRGREQPQHF. In nucleotides, the CDR3 is TGTGCCAGCAGCCACGGGAGGGGGAGGGAACAGCCCCAGCATTTT.

This chain uses TRBV28 with TRBJ2-5, with 12 bases identical to TRBD2. Germline CDR1 reads MDHEN; CDR2 reads SYDVKM. J lost 5 bases, V lost 5 bases, and 9 bases had no gene match. The CDR3 covers 16 residues. CDR3 sequence: CASSPPLAGGVETQYF. DNA for the CDR3: TGTGCCAGCAGTCCGCCACTAGCGGGGGGTGTGGAGACCCAGTACTTC.

The rearrangement links TRBV27 to TRBJ2-2; TRBD2 agrees at 7 bases. The V gene's germline CDR1 is MNHEY and CDR2 SMNVEV (reference sequence). The ends lost 5 bases at V and 2 bases at J; junction bases unmatched: 14. This CDR3 comprises 18 residues. CDR3 nucleotide sequence: TGTGCCAGCAGTAAAGGGAGAGCGGGGTCCCCTAACACCGGGGAGCTGTTTTTT. This sequence encodes CASSKGRAGSPNTGELFF.

The chain uses TRBV5-1 and TRBJ2-3, with D maybe TRBD2 (7 bases). The germline V gene has CDR1 SGHRS and CDR2 YFSETQ. V was cut by 5 bases and J by 1 base, with 14 bases left in between. The CDR3 runs to 15 residues. The CDR3 coding sequence is TGCGCCAGCAGAATGGGGGGGCCTGGCACAGATACGCAGTATTTT. Amino acids: CASRMGGPGTDTQYF.

The genes are TRBV24-1 and TRBJ1-2, with 11 bases that match TRBD1. Germline CDR1 is KGHDR and CDR2 is SFDVKD. V lost 4 bases, J lost 7 bases, and 7 bases stayed unmatched. The CDR3 loop spans 15 amino acids. DNA of the CDR3: TGTGCCACCAGTGACCATGGACAGGGGGCTGGTGGCTACACCTTC. Translating gives CATSDHGQGAGGYTF.

This chain links TRBV5-4 with TRBJ1-1; TRBD1 might be the D (5 bases). The CDR3 totals 14 residues. Per germline, CDR1 SGHNT and CDR2 YYREEE (reference sequence). The V end lost 0 bases, the J end lost 2 bases, and 8 bases lay between the germline ends. The CDR3 DNA follows: TGTGCCAGCAGCTTGGGCAGGGTAAACACTGAAGCTTTCTTT. Translated, it gives CASSLGRVNTEAFF.

The chain has TRBV19 and TRBJ1-1, with TRBD1 matching over 8 bases. Germline V CDR1 and CDR2: LNHDA, SQIVND (reference sequence). The CDR3 spans 16 residues. The junction had 12 bases not matched to a gene; V was cut back by 3 bases and J by 6 bases. DNA for the CDR3: TGTGCCAGTAGTATTTTGGTCACAGGGGGGATGGCTGAAGCTTTCTTT. The encoded protein is CASSILVTGGMAEAFF.

This clone was seen just once. The V call is TRBV5-1, the J call TRBJ1-3, with unresolved D. Germline V lookup: CDR1 SGHRS, CDR2 YFSETQ. The CDR3 covers 15 residues. Trimming removed 0 bases from V and 0 bases from J, with 7 bases in between. This CDR3 reads CASSLGGYSGNTIYF. The CDR3, as DNA: TGCGCCAGCAGCTTGGGTGGATACTCTGGAAACACCATATATTTT. The full variable domain, with the rest looked up from reference TRBV5-1 and TRBJ1-3, is KAGVTQTPRYLIKTRGQQVTLSCSPISGHRSVSWYQQTPGQGLQFLFEYFSETQRNKGNFPGRFSGRQFSNSRSEMNVSTLELGDSALYLCASSLGGYSGNTIYFGEGSWLTVV.

This clone showed up just once. The rearrangement joins TRBV28 to TRBJ1-2; unclear D gene. Trimming shortened V by 4 bases and J by 10 bases, and 22 bases separated the two germline ends. Germline V gene data show CDR1 as MDHEN and CDR2 as SYDVKM. CDR3 length: 15 amino acids. In DNA form, the CDR3 reads TGTGCCAGCAGTTGGTTAACTCCGGGCGGGAATGACTACACCTTC. Residues: CASSWLTPGGNDYTF.

This rearrangement joins TRBV3-1 (or the pseudogene TRBV3-2) to TRBJ2-7; 8 nucleotides agree with TRBD1. CDR1 is LGHDT and CDR2 is YNNKEL in the germline V gene (reference sequence). The CDR3 is 15 residues long. The J segment lost 3 bases and the V segment lost 3 bases, leaving 7 bases of the junction unmatched. In DNA form, the CDR3 reads TGTGCCAGCAGCCAGGGTCCGGGACAGGTCTACGAGCAGTACTTC. It is translated as CASSQGPGQVYEQYF.

Worth noting for this clone: The sample has other DNA sequences that encode this CDR3 too. This rearrangement joins TRBV6-5 to TRBJ2-2; D possibly matches TRBD1 or TRBD2 (5 bases each). The CDR3 is made up of 14 amino acids. The germline CDR1 and CDR2 sequences are MNHEY and SVGAGI. V shed 6 bases and J shed 2 bases, with 10 bases lying between them. The CDR3 is CASSPGTNTGELFF. The CDR3 coding sequence is TGTGCCAGCAGCCCGGGGACCAACACCGGGGAGCTGTTTTTT.

The chain joins TRBV11-3 to TRBJ1-6, with D unresolved. CDR3 size: 15 residues. Germline CDR1 and CDR2: SGHNT and YENEEA. Trimming stripped 0 bases from V and 7 bases from J, with 10 bases between. CDR3 loop: CASSLEAGLNSPLHF. Here the CDR3 DNA reads TGTGCCAGCAGCTTAGAAGCAGGCCTAAATTCACCCCTCCACTTT.